This TCR beta chain was observed in a study of blood T cell repertoires in COVID-19. Cohort assignment relied on participant-reported clinical history. Recovered Cohort 3 donors showed two negative PCRs, clearance, or symptom resolution. TCRdb keeps only in-frame clones here, not all; method: immunoSEQ multiplex PCR. The sample lists more than 300,000 clones, 70% to 90% occurring once. The clonotype comes from a woman under 40 who had recovered from COVID-19. Input material: PBMCs or T cells enriched from blood (not recorded which).

CDR3 bases: TGTGCCAGCAGCCACCGGGAGAACACTGAAGCTTTCTTT. This codes for CASSHRENTEAFF. This rearrangement joins TRBV7-8 to TRBJ1-1; D unresolved. CDR1 and CDR2 (germline): SGHVS, FQNEAQ. The V end was cut by 5 bases, the J end by 1 base, with 8 bases between. This CDR3 spans 13 amino acids.